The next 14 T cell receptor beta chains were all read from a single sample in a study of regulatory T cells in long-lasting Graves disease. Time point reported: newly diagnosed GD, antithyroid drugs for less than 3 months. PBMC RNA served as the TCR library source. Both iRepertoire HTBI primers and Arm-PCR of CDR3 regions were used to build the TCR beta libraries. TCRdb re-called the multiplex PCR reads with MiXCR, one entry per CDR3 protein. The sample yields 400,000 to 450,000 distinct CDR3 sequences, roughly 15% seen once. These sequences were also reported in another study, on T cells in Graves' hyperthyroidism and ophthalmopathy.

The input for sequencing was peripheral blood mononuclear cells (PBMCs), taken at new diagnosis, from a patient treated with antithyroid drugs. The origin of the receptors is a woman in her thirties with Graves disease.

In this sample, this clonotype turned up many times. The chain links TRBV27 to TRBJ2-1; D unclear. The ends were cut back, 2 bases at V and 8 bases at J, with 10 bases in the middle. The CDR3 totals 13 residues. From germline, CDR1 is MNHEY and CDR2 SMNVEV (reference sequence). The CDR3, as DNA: TGTGCCAGCAGTTTAATACCAGACTATGAGCAGTTCTTC. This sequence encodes CASSLIPDYEQFF.

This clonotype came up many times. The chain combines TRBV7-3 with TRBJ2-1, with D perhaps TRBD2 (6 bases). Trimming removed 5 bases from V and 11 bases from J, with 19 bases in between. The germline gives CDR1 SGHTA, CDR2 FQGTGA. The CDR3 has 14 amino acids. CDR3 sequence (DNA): TGTGCCAGCAGCGTCGAACCCCGGGACTCCAAGCAGTTCTTC. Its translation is CASSVEPRDSKQFF.

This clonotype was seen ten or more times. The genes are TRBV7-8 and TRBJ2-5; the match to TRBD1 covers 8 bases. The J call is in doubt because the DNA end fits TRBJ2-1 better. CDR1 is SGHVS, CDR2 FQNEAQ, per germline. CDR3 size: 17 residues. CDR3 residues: CASSSQAALTGANEQFF. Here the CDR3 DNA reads TGTGCCAGCAGCTCCCAAGCCGCCTTGACAGGGGCCAATGAGCAGTTCTTC.

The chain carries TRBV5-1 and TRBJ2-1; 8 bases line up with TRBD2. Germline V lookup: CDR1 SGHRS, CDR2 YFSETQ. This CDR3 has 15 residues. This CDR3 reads CASHSGGREDTQQFF. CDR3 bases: TGCGCGTCCCACTCCGGGGGGCGGGAGGATACGCAGCAGTTCTTC. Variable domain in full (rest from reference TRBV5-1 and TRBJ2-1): KAGVTQTPRYLIKTRGQQVTLSCSPISGHRSVSWYQQTPGQGLQFLFEYFSETQRNKGNFPGRFSGRQFSNSRSEMNVSTLELGDSALYLCASHSGGREDTQQFFGPGTRLTVL.

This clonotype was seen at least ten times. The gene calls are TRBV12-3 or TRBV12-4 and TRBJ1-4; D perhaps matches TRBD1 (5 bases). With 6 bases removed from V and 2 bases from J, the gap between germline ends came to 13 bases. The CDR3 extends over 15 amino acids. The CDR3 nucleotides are TGTGCCAGCAGGCCGATGGGGCAGACTAATGAAAAACTGTTTTTT. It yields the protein CASRPMGQTNEKLFF.

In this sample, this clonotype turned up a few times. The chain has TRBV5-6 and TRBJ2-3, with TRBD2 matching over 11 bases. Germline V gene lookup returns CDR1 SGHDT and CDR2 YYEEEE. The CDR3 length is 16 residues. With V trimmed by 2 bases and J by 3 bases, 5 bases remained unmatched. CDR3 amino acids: CASSLTSGRSTDTQYF. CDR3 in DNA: TGTGCCAGCAGCTTAACTAGCGGGAGAAGTACAGATACGCAGTATTTT. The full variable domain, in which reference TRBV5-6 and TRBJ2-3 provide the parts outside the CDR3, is DAGVTQSPTHLIKTRGQQVTLRCSPKSGHDTVSWYQQALGQGPQFIFQYYEEEERQRGNFPDRFSGHQFPNYSSELNVNALLLGDSALYLCASSLTSGRSTDTQYFGPGTRLTVL.

CDR3 region: CASSRRGAGYGYTF. CDR3 coding DNA: TGTGCCAGCAGCCGCCGCGGGGCAGGCTATGGCTACACCTTC. The chain recombines TRBV11-1 with TRBJ1-2; D may be TRBD1 (5 bases). Per the germline V gene, CDR1 is SGHAT and CDR2 is FQDESV (reference sequence). The ends were cut back, 5 bases at V and 4 bases at J, with 14 bases in the middle. The CDR3 has 14 residues.

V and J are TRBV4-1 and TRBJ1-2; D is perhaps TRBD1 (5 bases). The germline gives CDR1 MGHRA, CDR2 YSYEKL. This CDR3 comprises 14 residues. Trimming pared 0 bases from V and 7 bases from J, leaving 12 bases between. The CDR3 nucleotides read TGCGCCAGCAGCCAAGATCTTGTGGGACGTGGCTACACCTTC. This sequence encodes CASSQDLVGRGYTF.

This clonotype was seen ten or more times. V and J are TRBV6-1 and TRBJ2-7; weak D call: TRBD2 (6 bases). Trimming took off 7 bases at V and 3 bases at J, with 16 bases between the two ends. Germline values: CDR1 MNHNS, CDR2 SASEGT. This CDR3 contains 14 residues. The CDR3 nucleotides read TGTGCCAGCAAGAAGGGTCGGGGAGGCTACGAGCAGTACTTC. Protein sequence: CASKKGRGGYEQYF.

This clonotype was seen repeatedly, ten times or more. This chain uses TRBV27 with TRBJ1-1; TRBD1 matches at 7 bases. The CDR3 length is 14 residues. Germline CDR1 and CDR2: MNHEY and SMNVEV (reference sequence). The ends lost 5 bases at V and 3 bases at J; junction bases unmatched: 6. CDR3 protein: CASSRQGSDTEAFF. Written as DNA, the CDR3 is TGTGCCAGCAGTCGACAGGGTTCGGACACTGAAGCTTTCTTT.

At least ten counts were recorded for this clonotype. The CDR3 DNA is TGTGCCAGCAGTTTCGGGGGGGCTATGGCTGAAGCTTTCTTT. It encodes CASSFGGAMAEAFF. The gene calls are TRBV27 and TRBJ1-1, with D possibly TRBD1 on 6 matching bases. The V gene lost 3 bases and the J gene lost 6 bases, with 14 bases spanning the gap. The CDR3 has 14 amino acids. Germline CDR1 and CDR2: MNHEY and SMNVEV (reference sequence).

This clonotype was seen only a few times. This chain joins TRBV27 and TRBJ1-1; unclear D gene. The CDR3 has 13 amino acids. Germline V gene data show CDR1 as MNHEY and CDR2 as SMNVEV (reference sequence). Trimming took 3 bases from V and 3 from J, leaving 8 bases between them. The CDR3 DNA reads TGTGCCAGCAGTTTTGGGTCCGACACTGAAGCTTTCTTT. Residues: CASSFGSDTEAFF.

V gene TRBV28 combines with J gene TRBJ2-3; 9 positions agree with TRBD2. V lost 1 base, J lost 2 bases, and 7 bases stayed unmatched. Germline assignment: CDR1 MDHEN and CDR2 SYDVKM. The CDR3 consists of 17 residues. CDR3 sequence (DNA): TGTGCCAGCAGTTTATTTGTGACTAGCGGTTACACAGATACGCAGTATTTT. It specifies CASSLFVTSGYTDTQYF.

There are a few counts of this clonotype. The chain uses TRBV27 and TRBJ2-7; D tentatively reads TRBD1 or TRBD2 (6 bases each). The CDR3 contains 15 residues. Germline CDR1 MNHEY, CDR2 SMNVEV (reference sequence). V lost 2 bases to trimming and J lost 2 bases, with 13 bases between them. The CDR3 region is CASSLAIGGPYEQYF. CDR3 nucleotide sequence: TGTGCCAGCAGTTTAGCAATAGGGGGGCCCTACGAGCAGTACTTC.